One sample yielded the 29 T cell receptor beta chains listed below, sequenced in a study of T cell clonality in common variable immunodeficiency. Overall study results and limits: Fewer deletions and N-nucleotide insertions were reportedly seen in common variable immunodeficiency TCR beta sequences.

Only in-frame clones appear in the TCRdb table, and some are missing; sequencing was by immunoSEQ multiplex PCR. In total the sample includes more than 25,000 clones, none of them seen once. No antigen has been assigned to these receptors. The sample consisted of peripheral blood mononuclear cells. The receptors come from a human donor with common variable immunodeficiency.

The table lists this clone with a few counts. The CDR3 end falls 3 residues outside the read, so it is completed with the germline J gene. The chain combines TRBV7-9 with TRBJ1-2; 7 positions match TRBD1. From germline, CDR1 is SEHNR and CDR2 FQNEAQ (reference sequence). The length of the CDR3 is 15 residues. V trimming: 2 bases; J trimming: 2 bases; junction bases outside the gene matches: 5. CDR3 DNA (partial): TGTGCCAGCAGCTTAAAGGCAGGGGGGAACTATGGC. Protein sequence: CASSLKAGGNYG. The entire CDR3 protein is CASSLKAGGNYGYTF.

This clone came up a few times. Read coverage stops 3 residues before the CDR3 terminus; the germline J gene supplies the remainder. The V gene is TRBV19, the J gene TRBJ2-7, with 11 bases fitting TRBD2. Germline trimming cut 5 bases from V and 5 bases from J; bases unmatched to any gene: 8. The V gene's germline CDR1 is LNHDA and CDR2 SQIVND (reference sequence). This CDR3 spans 15 amino acids. CDR3 bases read: TGTGCCAGTAGTCTCCTTCCGGGACTAGCGGACGAG. The encoded protein is CASSLLPGLADE. The full CDR3 is CASSLLPGLADEQYF.

This clone was seen a handful of times. The CDR3 goes on 3 residues after the read ends, and that part is filled in from the germline J gene. V is TRBV2 and J is TRBJ2-7; 9 positions agree with TRBD1. This CDR3 comprises 16 residues. Trimming removed 3 bases from V and 2 bases from J; junction bases left unmatched: 8. Germline values: CDR1 SNHLY, CDR2 FYNNEI. The sequenced part of the CDR3 DNA is TGTGCCAGCAGTGATAGTTCAGGACAGGGGCCCTACGAG. This gives the protein CASSDSSGQGPYE. The whole CDR3 protein is CASSDSSGQGPYEQYF.

With regard to this clone: The read is 3 residues too short to cover the CDR3 end, so that end is filled in from the germline J gene. V usage is TRBV7-9 and J usage is TRBJ2-3, with a tentative D call TRBD2 (5 bases). The CDR3 is 15 residues long. Germline V gene data show CDR1 as SEHNR and CDR2 as FQNEAQ (reference sequence). The V end lost 1 base, the J end lost 1 base, and 9 bases lay between the germline ends. The CDR3 bases that were read are TGTGCCAGCAGCTTAGGGGCCGGGGGCACAGATACG. Translation: CASSLGAGGTDT. The full-length CDR3 reads as CASSLGAGGTDTQYF.

Regarding this clone: The DNA ends 3 residues before the CDR3 does, and the rest of the CDR3 is filled in from the germline J gene. V and J are TRBV7-8 and TRBJ2-3, with D possibly matching TRBD1 (5 bases). CDR3 length: 14 residues. CDR1 and CDR2 (germline): SGHVS, FQNEAQ. Trimming cost V 1 base and J 6 bases, with 11 bases left between them. The CDR3 region is CASSLVWGADTQYF. The sequenced part of the CDR3 DNA is TGTGCCAGCAGCTTAGTGTGGGGCGCGGATACG.

This clone showed up just a few times. The read finishes 3 residues shy of the CDR3 end, and the germline J gene is used to complete it. The gene calls are TRBV7-9 and TRBJ2-3; 8 nucleotides match TRBD1. The CDR3 runs 14 residues. Germline trimming cut 3 bases from V and 1 base from J; bases unmatched to any gene: 0. Germline CDR1 reads SEHNR; CDR2 reads FQNEAQ (reference sequence). The covered CDR3 bases are TGTGCCAGCAGCTTGACAGGGGGCACAGATACG. Protein: CASSLTGGTDT. The entire CDR3 reads CASSLTGGTDTQYF.

This clone was picked up many times. Read sequence stops 3 residues before the CDR3 end, and the germline J gene provides the missing end. The V gene is TRBV7-2, the J gene TRBJ2-3; TRBD2 is a possible D gene (7 bases). The CDR3 is 15 residues long. Trimming removed 1 base at V and 4 bases at J, with 12 bases between. Per the germline V gene, CDR1 is SGHTA and CDR2 is FQGNSA. The DNA read from the CDR3 is TGTGCCAGCAGCTTAGGAACAGGGAGGGCAGATACG. Amino acid sequence: CASSLGTGRADT. The full CDR3 protein is CASSLGTGRADTQYF.

This clone was seen many times. Read sequence stops 3 residues before the CDR3 end, and the germline J gene provides the missing end. This chain connects TRBV7-8 to TRBJ1-2; 9 nucleotides line up with TRBD1. Germline V CDR1 and CDR2: SGHVS, FQNEAQ. The CDR3 sequence is 16 residues long. Trimming at V came to 8 bases and at J to 3 bases, leaving 13 bases not matched to a gene. The CDR3 spells CASYYTTGGEDYGYTF. CDR3 DNA (partial): TGTGCCAGCTACTATACCACAGGGGGCGAAGACTATGGC. Together with reference TRBV7-8 and TRBJ1-2, the CDR3 gives the full variable domain: GAGVSQSPRYKVAKRGQDVALRCDPISGHVSLFWYQQALGQGPEFLTYFQNEAQLDKSGLPSDRFFAERPEGSVSTLKIQRTQQEDSAVYLCASYYTTGGEDYGYTFGSGTRLTVV.

This clone has a handful of counts. The read is 3 residues too short to cover the CDR3 end, so that end is filled in from the germline J gene. This chain connects TRBV30 to TRBJ2-7, with D perhaps TRBD2 (6 bases). Germline lookup yields CDR1 GTSNPN and CDR2 SVGIG (reference sequence). The CDR3 covers 14 residues. Trimming left V 3 bases short and J 3 bases short, with 15 bases between. This CDR3 reads CAWRPPGLNYEQYF. The sequenced part of the CDR3 DNA is TGTGCCTGGAGGCCCCCGGGACTGAACTACGAG.

Remarks on this clone: The read stops 3 residues short of the end of the CDR3; the missing end is completed from the germline J gene. V usage is TRBV19 and J usage is TRBJ1-5, with 9 positions matching TRBD1. This CDR3 is 14 amino acids long. The germline gives CDR1 LNHDA, CDR2 SQIVND (reference sequence). V dropped 4 bases and J dropped 6; count of bases not matched to a gene: 4. This CDR3 reads CASSNDRGGQPQHF. Partial CDR3 DNA: TGTGCCAGTAGTAATGACAGGGGGGGTCAGCCC.

Comments on this clone: Relative to the germline gene, one junction end is altered; a read error may explain this. The CDR3 goes on 3 residues after the read ends, and that part is filled in from the germline J gene. The rearrangement uses TRBV7-3 and TRBJ2-1, with D maybe TRBD1 (6 bases). The CDR3 sequence is 13 residues long. The germline V gene has CDR1 SGHTA and CDR2 FQGTGA. The CDR3 spells CSSSPQQGNEQFF. The sequenced part of the CDR3 DNA is TGTTCCAGCAGCCCGCAACAGGGAAATGAG.

This clone was observed a few times. The read terminates 3 residues ahead of where the CDR3 ends, so the germline J gene completes it. The chain is built from TRBV20-1 and TRBJ2-1; weak D call: TRBD2 (5 bases). The CDR3 loop spans 13 amino acids. Germline CDR1 reads DFQATT; CDR2 reads SNEGSKA (reference sequence). V was pared by 1 base and J by 6 bases, with 10 bases between. The CDR3 sequence: CSARGGQPNEQFF. The sequenced CDR3 bases are TGCAGTGCTAGAGGAGGGCAGCCCAATGAG.

This clone was observed at least ten times. The observed sequence ends 3 residues before the CDR3 terminus, with the missing tail filled in from the germline J gene. The rearrangement links TRBV18 to TRBJ2-4; 8 bases line up with TRBD1. Trimming took 5 bases from V and 4 from J; bases not matched to a gene: 10. The CDR3 runs to 16 residues. Germline values: CDR1 KGHSH, CDR2 LQKENI. The covered CDR3 bases are TGTGCCAGCTCATCAACAGGGGGAGGTATAAAAAACATT. As protein: CASSSTGGGIKNI. The complete CDR3 reads CASSSTGGGIKNIQYF.

On this clone: The sequenced fragment ends 3 residues before the CDR3 boundary, so the rest is inferred from the germline J gene. The chain employs TRBV18 and TRBJ1-5; 10 bases are shared with TRBD1. The CDR3 covers 15 residues. From germline, CDR1 is KGHSH and CDR2 LQKENI. V shed 3 bases and J 3 bases; nucleotides not matched to a gene: 2. CDR3 DNA, as far as it was read: TGTGCCAGCTCACCGGGACAGGGGTACAATCAGCCC. Translation: CASSPGQGYNQP. The whole CDR3 region reads CASSPGQGYNQPQHF. Drawing the rest from reference TRBV18 and TRBJ1-5, the complete variable domain is NAGVMQNPRHLVRRRGQEARLRCSPMKGHSHVYWYRQLPEEGLKFMVYLQKENIIDESGMPKERFSAEFPKEGPSILRIQQVVRGDSAAYFCASSPGQGYNQPQHFGDGTRLSIL.

This clone has at least ten counts. The read terminates 3 residues ahead of where the CDR3 ends, so the germline J gene completes it. The gene calls are TRBV20-1 and TRBJ2-1, with TRBD2 matching 12 bases. CDR3 length: 16 amino acids. V was clipped by 2 bases and J by 3 bases; unmatched bases: 5. Germline V gene data show CDR1 as DFQATT and CDR2 as SNEGSKA (reference sequence). The sequenced part of the CDR3 DNA is TGCAGTGCTAGAATAACTAGCGGGAGGCACTACAATGAG. It encodes CSARITSGRHYNE. The whole CDR3 sequence is CSARITSGRHYNEQFF.

Comment on this clone: Read data end 3 residues before the CDR3 end; the end is taken from the germline J gene. The V call is TRBV2, the J call TRBJ1-5; D is unclear. Trimming removed 2 bases from V and 4 bases from J, with 12 bases in between. CDR3 length equals 15 residues. Germline loops: CDR1 SNHLY, CDR2 FYNNEI. Incomplete CDR3 DNA: TGTGCCAGCAGTGAATTGGGCTCCTTAAATCAGCCC. Translating it yields CASSELGSLNQP. The full CDR3 sequence reads CASSELGSLNQPQHF.

As regards this clone: From the germline J gene comes the end of the CDR3, since the read stops 3 residues before it. V and J are TRBV7-9 and TRBJ2-1; D call uncertain. The germline V and J ends were trimmed by 3 bases and 8 bases, with 11 bases remaining between them. The CDR3 runs to 13 residues. Germline CDR1 and CDR2: SEHNR and FQNEAQ (reference sequence). CDR3 residues: CASSLRPNDEQFF. CDR3 bases read: TGTGCCAGCAGCTTGCGGCCCAACGATGAG.

As regards this clone: The missing CDR3 end, 3 residues past where the read stops, is filled in from the germline J gene. V and J are TRBV2 and TRBJ1-5, with D possibly being TRBD1 (6 bases). Trimming stripped 1 base from V and 6 bases from J, with 10 bases between. Germline values: CDR1 SNHLY, CDR2 FYNNEI. The CDR3 consists of 14 residues. CDR3 loop: CASSEGQVSQPQHF. The CDR3 bases that were read are TGTGCCAGCAGTGAAGGACAGGTTAGTCAGCCC. The full variable domain, rest sourced from reference TRBV2 and TRBJ1-5, is EPEVTQTPSHQVTQMGQEVILRCVPISNHLYFYWYRQILGQKVEFLVSFYNNEISEKSEIFDDQFSVERPDGSNFTLKIRSTKLEDSAMYFCASSEGQVSQPQHFGDGTRLSIL.

This clone was detected many times. The observed sequence ends 3 residues before the CDR3 terminus, with the missing tail filled in from the germline J gene. The chain has TRBV5-1 and TRBJ2-3, with 9 bases identical to TRBD2. Per germline, CDR1 SGHRS and CDR2 YFSETQ. The CDR3 has 16 amino acids. Trimming took 4 bases from V and 4 from J; bases not matched to a gene: 10. CDR3 region: CASSRVLAGLADTQYF. The covered CDR3 bases are TGCGCCAGCAGCCGGGTTCTAGCGGGATTGGCAGATACG.

At least ten counts were recorded for this clone. Coverage ceases 3 residues before the CDR3 finishes, and the germline J gene fills in the end. V and J are TRBV28 and TRBJ1-2; 7 nucleotides align to TRBD1. This CDR3 contains 15 residues. J was trimmed by 4 bases and V by 7 bases; bases with no gene match: 12. The germline V gene has CDR1 MDHEN and CDR2 SYDVKM. The sequenced part of the CDR3 DNA is TGTGCCAGCAACCCTTGGACAGGCGGCGTCTATGGC. Its protein product is CASNPWTGGVYG. In full, the CDR3 reads CASNPWTGGVYGYTF.

This clone was recorded at least ten times. The read ends 3 residues before the CDR3 terminus; that terminus is restored from the germline J gene. J is TRBJ2-7 and V is TRBV18; D may be TRBD1 (5 bases). The V end lost 2 bases, the J end lost 6 bases, and 11 bases lay between the germline ends. This CDR3 region has 13 residues. Germline CDR1 and CDR2: KGHSH and LQKENI. The sequenced part of the CDR3 DNA is TGTGCCAGCTCACCAGGGGCTAACAGCGAG. This gives the protein CASSPGANSE. The CDR3 in full is CASSPGANSEQYF.

Only a few counts were recorded for this clone. The DNA ends 3 residues before the CDR3 does, and the rest of the CDR3 is filled in from the germline J gene. This chain links TRBV7-9 with TRBJ1-2; D gene uncertain. Germline V gene sequence: CDR1 SEHNR, CDR2 FQNEAQ (reference sequence). The CDR3 runs to 13 residues. Trimming shortened V by 7 bases and J by 7 bases, and 16 bases separated the two germline ends. The covered CDR3 bases are TGTGCCAGCACCGCGGGAGCAGTCGCTGGC. Its translation: CASTAGAVAG. The complete CDR3 sequence is CASTAGAVAGYTF.

This clone was detected a few times. The CDR3 goes on 3 residues after the read ends, and that part is filled in from the germline J gene. The same CDR3 also results from other DNA sequences found in this sample. The chain is built from TRBV7-6 and TRBJ2-5, with 8 bases identical to TRBD2. Germline-derived CDR1 and CDR2 are SGHVS and FNYEAQ. Trimming cost V 1 base and J 5 bases; bases outside gene matches: 6. The CDR3 has 15 amino acids. The sequenced part of the CDR3 DNA is TGTGCCAGCAGCTTAGGGGCGGGAGGATCGGAGACC. Translation: CASSLGAGGSET. The CDR3 as a whole reads CASSLGAGGSETQYF.

This clone was seen a handful of times. The CDR3 goes on 3 residues after the read ends, and that part is filled in from the germline J gene. The V and J genes are TRBV20-1 and TRBJ2-7, with D possibly being TRBD2 (6 bases). CDR1 and CDR2 from the germline V gene are DFQATT and SNEGSKA (reference sequence). The CDR3 sequence is 16 residues long. V lost 0 bases and J lost 0, with 15 bases in between. The part of the CDR3 DNA that was read is TGCAGTGCTAGAGATGTGCTAGCGAGAAGCTCCTACGAG. This codes for CSARDVLARSSYE. From start to end, the CDR3 is CSARDVLARSSYEQYF.

In regard to this clone: The observed sequence ends 3 residues before the CDR3 terminus, with the missing tail filled in from the germline J gene. This chain joins TRBV18 and TRBJ2-7, with 9 nucleotides matching TRBD2. The CDR3 is 15 residues long. Germline CDR1 KGHSH, CDR2 LQKENI. V lost 6 bases, J lost 5 bases, and 11 bases stayed unmatched. CDR3 bases read: TGTGCCAGCTCGATAGGACTAGCGTCTCCCAACGAG. Protein product: CASSIGLASPNE. In full, the CDR3 is CASSIGLASPNEQYF.

Note on this clone: The read terminates 3 residues ahead of where the CDR3 ends, so the germline J gene completes it. This CDR3 is also generated by other DNA sequences in the sample. The chain has TRBV6-1 and TRBJ2-1, with TRBD1 as a possible D gene (5 bases). Germline lookup yields CDR1 MNHNS and CDR2 SASEGT. The CDR3 covers 17 residues. V was clipped by 2 bases and J by 4 bases, with 18 bases between them. The CDR3 region is CASSELNWQGKYNEQFF. The DNA read from the CDR3 is TGTGCCAGCAGTGAACTAAATTGGCAGGGAAAGTACAATGAG.

This clone was seen only a few times. The read is 3 residues too short to cover the CDR3 end, so that end is filled in from the germline J gene. This chain connects TRBV18 to TRBJ2-1, with D possibly TRBD2 on 6 matching bases. V was cut by 0 bases and J by 5 bases, with 20 bases left in between. Germline-derived CDR1 and CDR2 are KGHSH and LQKENI. This CDR3 spans 18 amino acids. CDR3 loop: CASSPPSGTREKHNEQFF. The part of the CDR3 DNA that was read is TGTGCCAGCTCACCACCTAGCGGTACAAGGGAGAAGCACAATGAG.

This clone was picked up many times. The read terminates 3 residues ahead of where the CDR3 ends, so the germline J gene completes it. The rearrangement links TRBV14 to TRBJ2-7; D is undetermined. The CDR3 has 12 amino acids. Germline V lookup: CDR1 SGHDN, CDR2 FVKESK. Trimming cost V 4 bases and J 6 bases, with 10 bases left between them. The CDR3 sequence is CASSPFMAEQYF. CDR3 DNA, as far as it was read: TGTGCCAGCAGCCCCTTCATGGCCGAG. Based on the CDR3 plus reference TRBV14 and TRBJ2-7, the full variable domain is EAGVTQFPSHSVIEKGQTVTLRCDPISGHDNLYWYRRVMGKEIKFLLHFVKESKQDESGMPNNRFLAERTGGTYSTLKVQPAELEDSGVYFCASSPFMAEQYFGPGTRLTVT.

The sequenced CDR3 bases are TGCAGTGCTAGAGATGTCTTGGGTCATAGCGGGAGGGCCTATGAG. Translation gives CSARDVLGHSGRAYE. The whole CDR3 sequence reads CSARDVLGHSGRAYEQFF. V gene TRBV20-1 combines with J gene TRBJ2-1, with 11 nucleotides matching TRBD2. The missing CDR3 end, 3 residues past where the read stops, is filled in from the germline J gene. This CDR3 spans 18 amino acids. Germline CDR1 is DFQATT and CDR2 is SNEGSKA (reference sequence). With V trimmed by 0 bases and J by 8 bases, 15 bases remained unmatched.